This paragraph reports one TCR beta chain. Its antigen is undetermined. This entry belongs to a study of lymphopenia after photon versus proton radiotherapy. Study findings and constraints: After the lymphocyte nadir, photon-treated repertoires showed oligoclonal expansion, especially of CD8+ Temra cells.

Here immunoSEQ multiplex PCR was the method, and the copy in TCRdb shows in-frame clones only, minus some. The sample has about 160,000 clones, less than 90% seen once. V was trimmed by 3 bases and J by 7 bases, leaving 4 bases between them. This CDR3 is built from 10 residues. Germline V CDR1 and CDR2: MNHNS, SASEGT. The receptor's source is a man over 45 with gastric cancer. The chain links TRBV6-1 to TRBJ2-7; D gene uncertain. The sample was peripheral blood, taken from a patient treated with photon-based radiotherapy. The CDR3 region is CASSEVEQYF. In DNA, the CDR3 is TGTGCCAGCAGTGAGGTGGAGCAGTACTTC.